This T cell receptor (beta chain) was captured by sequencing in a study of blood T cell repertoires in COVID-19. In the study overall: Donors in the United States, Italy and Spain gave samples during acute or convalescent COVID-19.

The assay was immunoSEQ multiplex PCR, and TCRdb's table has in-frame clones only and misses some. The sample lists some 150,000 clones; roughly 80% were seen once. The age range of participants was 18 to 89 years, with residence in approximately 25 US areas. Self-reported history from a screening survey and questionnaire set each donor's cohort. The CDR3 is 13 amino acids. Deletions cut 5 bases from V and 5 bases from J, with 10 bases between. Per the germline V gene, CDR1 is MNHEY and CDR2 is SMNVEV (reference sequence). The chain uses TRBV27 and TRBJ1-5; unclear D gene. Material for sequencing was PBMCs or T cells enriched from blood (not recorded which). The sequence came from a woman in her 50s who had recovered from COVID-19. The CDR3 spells CASSPARDQPQHF. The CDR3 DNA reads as TGTGCCAGCAGTCCAGCGCGAGATCAGCCCCAGCATTTT.